This T cell receptor (beta chain) was recorded in a study of T cell changes during pregnancy in multiple sclerosis. TCRdb's table, derived via immunoSEQ multiplex PCR, lists solely in-frame clones and lacks some. The data contain 90,000 to 100,000 clones, approximately 92% of them singletons. V lost 4 bases, J lost 0 bases, and 5 bases lay in between. The germline CDR1 and CDR2 sequences are SGHRS and YFSETQ. CDR3 size: 12 residues. This receptor was taken from a female donor with multiple sclerosis, enrolled in a pregnancy study. Here the sequenced sample was peripheral blood, taken in the first trimester of pregnancy. The genes are TRBV5-1 and TRBJ2-7, with D uncertain. The CDR3, as DNA: TGCGCCAGCAGCCCAGGCTCCTACGAGCAGTACTTC. This translates into CASSPGSYEQYF.